A single sample gave rise to the 31 T cell receptor beta chains below, sequenced in a study of blood T cell repertoires in COVID-19. Libraries were prepared by immunoSEQ multiplex PCR; TCRdb keeps only in-frame clonotypes and omits some of them. This sample has around 260,000 clones, with about 87% found just once. What was sequenced was peripheral blood. The receptors come from a woman in her seventies with COVID-19, enrolled during active disease.

The chain recombines TRBV5-1 with TRBJ2-1; D not certain. Germline values: CDR1 SGHRS, CDR2 YFSETQ. V lost 4 bases to trimming and J lost 7 bases, with 12 bases between them. This CDR3 comprises 13 residues. CDR3 in DNA: TGCGCCAGCAGCCCCGAGACTGAGAATGAGCAGTTCTTC. Protein product: CASSPETENEQFF.

The chain carries TRBV19 and TRBJ1-4, with 10 nucleotides matching TRBD1. The germline CDR1 and CDR2 sequences are LNHDA and SQIVND (reference sequence). The CDR3 spans 14 residues. J lost 8 bases, V lost 8 bases, and 8 bases had no gene match. Here the CDR3 reads CASLSGTGDEKLFF. CDR3 sequence (DNA): TGTGCCAGTTTAAGTGGGACAGGGGACGAAAAACTGTTTTTT.

The CDR3 DNA reads TGCGCCAGCAGCCAAGATCCATCAGGGTTGAACACTGAAGCTTTCTTT. It translates to CASSQDPSGLNTEAFF. The chain has TRBV4-1 and TRBJ1-1; D possibly corresponds to TRBD1 (5 bases). V was trimmed by 0 bases and J by 0 bases, leaving 11 bases between them. From germline, CDR1 is MGHRA and CDR2 YSYEKL. There are 16 residues in the CDR3.

The V and J genes are TRBV27 and TRBJ2-7; TRBD2 agrees at 9 bases. With V trimmed by 4 bases and J by 1 base, 14 bases remained unmatched. Germline CDR1 MNHEY, CDR2 SMNVEV (reference sequence). The CDR3 has 18 amino acids. The CDR3 DNA reads as TGTGCCAGCAGTTCCGGTCTTAGCGGGAGATCCCTTTCCTACGAGCAGTACTTC. Amino acids: CASSSGLSGRSLSYEQYF.

CDR3 DNA: TGTGCCTGGAGTCAGGGGGCAGAAGGAAACACCATATATTTT. Protein product: CAWSQGAEGNTIYF. The chain carries TRBV30 and TRBJ1-3; 8 nucleotides line up with TRBD1. V shed 2 bases, J shed 4 bases, and the junction held 4 bases outside the gene matches. The CDR3 extends over 14 amino acids. Germline V gene lookup returns CDR1 GTSNPN and CDR2 SVGIG (reference sequence).

The chain links TRBV6-6 to TRBJ1-4; D unclear. The V and J ends lost 8 bases and 10 bases respectively, with 20 bases between them. From germline, CDR1 is MNHNY and CDR2 SVGAGI (reference sequence). The CDR3 totals 14 residues. Here the CDR3 reads CASFRGGLSSKLFF. CDR3 in DNA: TGTGCCAGCTTCCGAGGCGGTTTGAGTTCAAAACTGTTTTTT.

This clone was seen once. This chain joins TRBV3-1 (or the pseudogene TRBV3-2) and TRBJ1-2, with a possible D match to TRBD1 (6 bases). Germline CDR1 and CDR2: LGHDT and YNNKEL (reference sequence). This CDR3 is built from 13 residues. Trimming removed 3 bases from V and 6 bases from J, with 11 bases in between. The CDR3 sequence: CASSHIQGHGYTF. CDR3 DNA sequence: TGTGCCAGCAGCCACATACAGGGTCATGGCTACACCTTC.

The V gene is TRBV25-1, the J gene TRBJ2-2; 7 positions agree with TRBD2. CDR1 and CDR2 from the germline V gene are MGHDK and SYGVNS. The ends lost 4 bases at V and 5 bases at J; junction bases unmatched: 1. The CDR3 is 13 amino acids. In DNA, the CDR3 is TGTGCCAGCAGTGTGGGACTAACCGGGGAGCTGTTTTTT. Translated: CASSVGLTGELFF.

The chain couples TRBV18 to TRBJ1-2, with D perhaps matching TRBD1 (5 bases). Germline values: CDR1 KGHSH, CDR2 LQKENI. V was clipped by 1 base and J by 6 bases, with 6 bases between them. This CDR3 comprises 12 residues. CDR3 in amino acids: CASSPQDNGYTF. Written as DNA, the CDR3 is TGTGCCAGCTCACCACAGGACAATGGCTACACCTTC.

V usage is TRBV4-1 and J usage is TRBJ1-2; 11 bases align to TRBD1. CDR1 and CDR2 from the germline V gene are MGHRA and YSYEKL. With 1 base clipped from V and 5 bases from J, the junction kept 6 bases outside the gene matches. CDR3 length: 16 amino acids. The CDR3 protein is CASSQGGQGAYYGYTF. CDR3 coding DNA: TGCGCCAGCAGCCAAGGAGGACAGGGGGCTTATTATGGCTACACCTTC.

This clone was observed a handful of times. The chain uses TRBV15 and TRBJ1-1; the D gene is possibly TRBD1 (5 bases). Per germline, CDR1 LNHNV and CDR2 YYDKDF (reference sequence). Trimming took off 5 bases at V and 1 base at J, with 11 bases between the two ends. This CDR3 region has 14 residues. As DNA, the CDR3 is TGTGCCACCAGCGCCGACAGATCGAACACTGAAGCTTTCTTT. Its translation: CATSADRSNTEAFF.

The chain combines TRBV19 with TRBJ2-2; D is unclear. With 1 base removed from V and 7 bases from J, the gap between germline ends came to 13 bases. Germline V gene sequence: CDR1 LNHDA, CDR2 SQIVND (reference sequence). The CDR3 length is 15 residues. DNA of the CDR3: TGTGCCAGTAGTATAGGGGCCGGATTAAACGGGGAGCTGTTTTTT. Its translation is CASSIGAGLNGELFF.

This clone was seen only once. Its ends do not fully match the called genes, so a read error is possible. The chain is built from TRBV7-7 and TRBJ2-2; TRBD2 agrees at 14 bases. There are 17 residues in the CDR3. CDR1 is SSHAT and CDR2 is FNYEAQ in the germline V gene (reference sequence). The CDR3 here is CASSPGLAGVGTGELFF. DNA of the CDR3: TGTGCTAGCAGTCCGGGACTAGCGGGAGTCGGCACCGGGGAGCTGTTTTTT.

The chain uses TRBV9 and TRBJ1-5, with D unresolved. The V gene lost 3 bases and the J gene lost 0 bases, with 7 bases spanning the gap. CDR3 size: 14 residues. Germline CDR1 is SGDLS and CDR2 is YYNGEE. The CDR3: CASSASNSNQPQHF. The DNA of the CDR3 is TGTGCCAGCAGCGCCTCTAATAGCAATCAGCCCCAGCATTTT.

The rearrangement links TRBV3-1 (or the pseudogene TRBV3-2) to TRBJ1-1; 9 bases fit TRBD1. J lost 4 bases, V lost 4 bases, and 4 bases had no gene match. This CDR3 has 14 amino acids. Germline V gene data show CDR1 as LGHDT and CDR2 as YNNKEL (reference sequence). DNA of the CDR3: TGTGCCAGCAGCCGACAGGGGGGTGCCACTGAAGCTTTCTTT. This sequence encodes CASSRQGGATEAFF.

The chain couples TRBV11-3 to TRBJ2-1, with 7 bases lining up with TRBD2. After removal of 1 base from V and 2 bases from J, the junction contained 2 bases not matched to a gene. Germline CDR1 reads SGHNT; CDR2 reads YENEEA. The CDR3 extends over 15 amino acids. The CDR3 loop reads CASSLVRGTYNEQFF. The CDR3 bases are TGTGCCAGCAGCTTAGTGCGGGGGACCTACAATGAGCAGTTCTTC.

This clone has only a few counts. This chain uses TRBV27 with TRBJ1-4; 9 bases agree with TRBD1. This CDR3 region has 16 residues. Unmatched junction bases numbered 11, after V lost 4 bases and J lost 8 bases. CDR1 is MNHEY and CDR2 is SMNVEV in the germline V gene (reference sequence). The CDR3 region is CASSSHRDRASEKLFF. The CDR3 DNA sequence: TGTGCCAGCAGTTCACACCGGGACAGGGCATCGGAAAAACTGTTTTTT.

This clone was observed once. The chain links TRBV27 to TRBJ2-3, with 9 bases that match TRBD2. Looked up from germline, CDR1 is MNHEY and CDR2 is SMNVEV (reference sequence). The ends lost 0 bases at V and 1 base at J; junction bases unmatched: 8. This CDR3 has 18 residues. CDR3 coding DNA: TGTGCCAGCAGTTTATCAGTAGGCGGGAGGGAGGGCACAGATACGCAGTATTTT. This sequence encodes CASSLSVGGREGTDTQYF.

This clone was detected only once. This sequence joins TRBV3-1 (or the pseudogene TRBV3-2) and TRBJ2-6; D gene uncertain. V lost 0 bases to trimming and J lost 1 base, with 7 bases between them. Looked up from germline, CDR1 is LGHDT and CDR2 is YNNKEL (reference sequence). The length of the CDR3 is 16 residues. CDR3 in DNA: TGTGCCAGCAGCCAAGATGTGAGTTCTGGGGCCAACGTCCTGACTTTC. Residues: CASSQDVSSGANVLTF.

The chain joins TRBV19 to TRBJ1-2, with 12 bases identical to TRBD1. CDR3 length equals 18 residues. Germline CDR1 is LNHDA and CDR2 is SQIVND (reference sequence). With 2 bases clipped from V and 6 bases from J, the junction kept 13 bases outside the gene matches. The CDR3 region has the DNA TGTGCCAGTAGTATATCCGCCAGCCGGGACAGGGGGCAGGATGGCTACACCTTC. This sequence encodes CASSISASRDRGQDGYTF.

This clone was observed a single time. The chain has TRBV5-4 and TRBJ2-2; the D is unclear. Germline-derived CDR1 and CDR2 are SGHNT and YYREEE (reference sequence). This CDR3 is built from 14 residues. V lost 4 bases to trimming and J lost 2 bases, with 9 bases between them. The CDR3: CASSPNLNTGELFF. CDR3 DNA: TGTGCCAGCAGCCCGAACTTAAACACCGGGGAGCTGTTTTTT.

This sequence joins TRBV28 and TRBJ1-5; D is unresolved. Germline V gene data show CDR1 as MDHEN and CDR2 as SYDVKM. The CDR3 loop spans 16 amino acids. Trimming cost V 7 bases and J 0 bases, with 16 bases left between them. CDR3 amino acids: CASKAGSTHSNQPQHF. The CDR3 DNA reads as TGTGCCAGCAAGGCAGGTAGTACTCATAGCAATCAGCCCCAGCATTTT. Based on the CDR3 plus reference TRBV28 and TRBJ1-5, the full variable domain is DVKVTQSSRYLVKRTGEKVFLECVQDMDHENMFWYRQDPGLGLRLIYFSYDVKMKEKGDIPEGYSVSREKKERFSLILESASTNQTSMYLCASKAGSTHSNQPQHFGDGTRLSIL.

V is TRBV27 and J is TRBJ2-7; TRBD2 might be the D (6 bases). CDR3 length: 15 residues. The V end was cut by 4 bases, the J end by 3 bases, with 16 bases between. Germline values: CDR1 MNHEY, CDR2 SMNVEV (reference sequence). The CDR3 DNA follows: TGTGCCAGCAGTTACGAGGGGATGGGACTCTACGAGCAGTACTTC. Encoded protein: CASSYEGMGLYEQYF.

The gene calls are TRBV2 and TRBJ2-7; D is perhaps TRBD2 (6 bases). The V and J ends lost 10 bases and 6 bases respectively, with 13 bases between them. Germline CDR1 and CDR2: SNHLY and FYNNEI. The CDR3 length is 11 residues. The CDR3 here is CATTGGFEQYF. CDR3 DNA: TGTGCCACGACCGGAGGGTTCGAGCAGTACTTC.

The V call is TRBV7-8, the J call TRBJ1-4, with a weak D call TRBD1 (5 bases). Trimming removed 2 bases from V and 10 bases from J, with 11 bases in between. The CDR3 contains 13 residues. The V gene's germline CDR1 is SGHVS and CDR2 FQNEAQ. The CDR3 loop is CASSLQIRGKLFF. In DNA form, the CDR3 reads TGTGCCAGCAGCTTACAAATAAGGGGAAAACTGTTTTTT.

This clone was detected many times. The CDR3 DNA reads as TGTGCCAGCAGCTTACCCAGGGGCCCACAAGAGACCCAGTACTTC. The encoded protein is CASSLPRGPQETQYF. The chain combines TRBV11-3 with TRBJ2-5, with D possibly being TRBD1 (6 bases). Trimming cost V 2 bases and J 2 bases, with 12 bases left between them. CDR3 length: 15 amino acids. Germline CDR1 reads SGHNT; CDR2 reads YENEEA.

This chain connects TRBV30 to TRBJ1-1; no clear D gene. The CDR3 has 13 amino acids. The germline V gene encodes CDR1 GTSNPN and CDR2 SVGIG (reference sequence). The ends were cut back, 2 bases at V and 4 bases at J, with 11 bases in the middle. The CDR3 sequence: CAWSMSAGTEAFF. CDR3 bases: TGTGCCTGGAGTATGAGTGCGGGCACTGAAGCTTTCTTT. Complete variable domain (other parts from reference TRBV30 and TRBJ1-1): SQTIHQWPATLVQPVGSPLSLECTVEGTSNPNLYWYRQAAGRGLQLLFYSVGIGQISSEVPQNLSASRPQDRQFILSSKKLLLSDSGFYLCAWSMSAGTEAFFGQGTRLTVV.

The CDR3 region is CAWGDYPTGELFF. CDR3 nucleotides: TGTGCCTGGGGGGACTACCCCACCGGGGAGCTGTTTTTT. The chain is built from TRBV30 and TRBJ2-2; TRBD2 aligns across 7 bases. The CDR3 consists of 13 residues. After removal of 5 bases from V and 4 bases from J, the junction contained 4 bases not matched to a gene. Per the germline V gene, CDR1 is GTSNPN and CDR2 is SVGIG (reference sequence).

The CDR3 loop reads CASSVIAGKDTQYF. The CDR3 region has the DNA TGTGCCAGCAGTGTAATAGCGGGAAAAGATACGCAGTATTTT. The chain combines TRBV2 with TRBJ2-3; TRBD2 aligns across 8 bases. Germline assignment: CDR1 SNHLY and CDR2 FYNNEI. CDR3 size: 14 residues. The V and J ends lost 4 bases and 5 bases, in that order; junction bases with no gene match: 5.

V usage is TRBV7-2 and J usage is TRBJ1-2; D possibly corresponds to TRBD1 (6 bases). The CDR3 loop spans 14 amino acids. Germline assignment: CDR1 SGHTA and CDR2 FQGNSA. V was pared by 5 bases and J by 8 bases, with 18 bases between. CDR3 nucleotide sequence: TGTGCCAGCAGCGCTGGGGGGGCTACGGGCGGCTACACCTTC. Amino acids: CASSAGGATGGYTF. Filled out from reference TRBV7-2 and TRBJ1-2, the complete variable domain reads GAGVSQSPSNKVTEKGKDVELRCDPISGHTALYWYRQSLGQGLEFLIYFQGNSAPDKSGLPSDRFSAERTGGSVSTLTIQRTQQEDSAVYLCASSAGGATGGYTFGSGTRLTVV.

The J gene is TRBJ2-6, the V gene TRBV10-1; 7 positions agree with TRBD1. V lost 8 bases to trimming and J lost 2 bases; unmatched junction nucleotides: 9. The CDR3 is 16 residues long. From germline, CDR1 is WNHNN and CDR2 SYGVQD (reference sequence). CDR3 nucleotide sequence: TGCGCCAGCTGTGGCCAGGGGGTCCCTGGGGCCAACGTCCTGACTTTC. It encodes CASCGQGVPGANVLTF.